The 9 T cell receptor beta chains below were found in one sample sequenced in a study of T cell responses to AZD1222 COVID-19 vaccine. Clones were sequenced by immunoSEQ multiplex PCR, and TCRdb holds only the in-frame ones, with some missing. The table has about 92,000 clones, about 90% seen once. The sample here was peripheral blood, taken on day 0 of AZD1222 vaccination. The receptors here all came from an adult in good health.

The rearrangement joins TRBV27 to TRBJ1-5; D unresolved. The CDR3 runs 15 residues. The V end was cut by 1 base, the J end by 4 bases, with 11 bases between. The V gene's germline CDR1 is MNHEY and CDR2 SMNVEV (reference sequence). Here the CDR3 reads CASSLYLGGNQPQHF. CDR3 nucleotides: TGTGCCAGCAGTTTATATCTCGGAGGGAATCAGCCCCAGCATTTT.

V is TRBV5-1 and J is TRBJ2-1, with TRBD2 matching over 9 bases. CDR3 length equals 18 residues. The germline V gene encodes CDR1 SGHRS and CDR2 YFSETQ. V was clipped by 2 bases and J by 0 bases; unmatched bases: 9. CDR3 sequence (DNA): TGCGCCAGCAGCTTAACGACTAGCGGATCGAGCTCCTACAATGAGCAGTTCTTC. Encoded protein: CASSLTTSGSSSYNEQFF.

The rearrangement uses TRBV30 and TRBJ2-1; 8 nucleotides align to TRBD2. The V segment lost 5 bases and the J segment 7 bases; nucleotides outside the gene matches: 7. This CDR3 is 13 amino acids long. From germline, CDR1 is GTSNPN and CDR2 SVGIG (reference sequence). DNA for the CDR3: TGTGCCTGGTCAAGTAGCGGGACTAATGAGCAGTTCTTC. It is translated as CAWSSSGTNEQFF.

V and J are TRBV19 and TRBJ2-7; D ambiguous. The CDR3 spans 13 residues. V lost 3 bases to trimming and J lost 6 bases, with 12 bases between them. The germline V gene has CDR1 LNHDA and CDR2 SQIVND (reference sequence). This CDR3 reads CASSIQLEFEQYF. CDR3 in DNA: TGTGCCAGTAGTATCCAACTTGAATTCGAGCAGTACTTC.

This clone showed up just a few times. The rearrangement links TRBV9 to TRBJ1-2, with D possibly being TRBD1 (6 bases). The CDR3 runs to 17 residues. CDR1 SGDLS and CDR2 YYNGEE come from the germline V gene. The V end lost 0 bases, the J end lost 3 bases, and 18 bases lay between the germline ends. CDR3 protein: CASSVDIGTGSHYGYTF. CDR3 sequence (DNA): TGTGCCAGCAGCGTAGATATAGGCACAGGGAGCCACTATGGCTACACCTTC.

This sequence joins TRBV24-1 and TRBJ1-4, with 7 nucleotides matching TRBD1. Germline V gene lookup returns CDR1 KGHDR and CDR2 SFDVKD. CDR3 length: 16 amino acids. After removal of 3 bases from V and 7 bases from J, the junction contained 10 bases not matched to a gene. CDR3 coding DNA: TGTGCCACCAGTGATCCCACAGGGGAAGTTTCTGAAAAACTGTTTTTT. Translating gives CATSDPTGEVSEKLFF.

The CDR3 protein is CASSRFRGSGEQYF. CDR3 coding DNA: TGTGCCAGCAGCCGCTTCAGAGGGTCCGGGGAGCAGTACTTC. This chain links TRBV3-1 (or the pseudogene TRBV3-2) with TRBJ2-7; perhaps TRBD2 as D (5 bases). Germline V CDR1 and CDR2: LGHDT, YNNKEL (reference sequence). The CDR3 runs to 14 residues. V dropped 4 bases and J dropped 7 bases, with 17 bases sitting between them.

Turning to this clone: Additional DNA sequences in this sample encode the identical CDR3. This sequence joins TRBV11-3 and TRBJ2-1; D is undetermined. The V gene lost 5 bases and the J gene lost 0 bases, with 5 bases spanning the gap. The CDR3 has 13 amino acids. Germline V gene data show CDR1 as SGHNT and CDR2 as YENEEA. As DNA, the CDR3 is TGTGCCAGCAGCCCAAGCTCCTACAATGAGCAGTTCTTC. This translates into CASSPSSYNEQFF.

This clone was observed a single time. This chain uses TRBV9 with TRBJ1-1, with 10 bases that match TRBD1. This CDR3 spans 14 amino acids. V dropped 6 bases and J dropped 1; count of bases not matched to a gene: 3. Germline CDR1 reads SGDLS; CDR2 reads YYNGEE. The CDR3 loop reads CASTRDRGNTEAFF. CDR3 DNA: TGTGCCAGCACCCGGGACAGGGGGAACACTGAAGCTTTCTTT.